Given below is one T cell receptor beta chain in context. The naive CD8 population came from CD45RO-negative cells selected for CCR7, without terminally differentiated effector memory CD45RA+ cells. This entry belongs to a study of shared clonotypes between healthy human individuals. V lost 4 bases to trimming and J lost 12 bases, with 10 bases between them. The CDR3 totals 10 residues. Germline V lookup: CDR1 MNHNY, CDR2 SVGAGI (reference sequence). This table comes from immunoSEQ multiplex PCR, and its TCRdb copy is limited to in-frame clones, with some not included. This table holds about 2 million clones, roughly 95% found once.

The receptor was isolated from a man aged 18-30 years in good health. The chain couples TRBV6-6 to TRBJ2-7; D may correspond to TRBD1 or TRBD2 (5 bases each). Specimen: naive CD8+ T cells sorted from blood. The CDR3 DNA sequence: TGTGCCAGCAGTTTGGGGGAAGGGTACTTC. It yields the protein CASSLGEGYF.